Described below is a single T cell receptor (beta chain) sequence and its context. The junction and the germline gene differ at one end; a read error may be behind it. The identical CDR3 is also encoded by other nucleotide sequences in the sample. TCRdb's copy holds only in-frame clones and misses some; the assay was immunoSEQ multiplex PCR. Of about 2.4 million clones listed, 85% to 95% were seen once; the top ten hold around 0.14%. The sample is drawn from a study of shared clonotypes between healthy human individuals. CDR1 MDHEN and CDR2 SYDVKM come from the germline V gene. The CDR3 has 15 amino acids.

The receptor was isolated from a man younger than 35 in good health. Sample: naive CD4+ T cells sorted from blood. Subset given: CD45RA+ positively selected. The rearrangement links TRBV28 to TRBJ1-5, with 7 bases that match TRBD1. CDR3 amino acids: CASSLGTGVNQPQHF. The CDR3 nucleotides read TGTGCCAGCAGTTTGGGAACAGGGGTAAATCAGCCTCAGCATTTT.